Shown below are 31 T cell receptor beta chains from a single sample sequenced in a study of Ad26.COV2.S vaccination and SARS-CoV-2 variants. Specified treatment: roughly 18 received Ad26.COV2.S at low or high dose, single or two shots; 5 received placebo; per-sample allocation not given. Sampling took place 63 days after the first vaccine or placebo injection. Libraries were prepared by immunoSEQ multiplex PCR; TCRdb keeps only in-frame clonotypes and omits some of them. This table holds about 380,000 clones, 83% found once. The sample was peripheral blood, taken in a trial of Ad26.COV2.S vaccine versus placebo. The origin of the receptors is a person aged 18 to 65 who received the Ad26.COV2.S COVID-19 vaccine or a placebo.

The chain couples TRBV3-1 (or the pseudogene TRBV3-2) to TRBJ2-1; D remains ambiguous. Trimming removed 4 bases at V and 8 bases at J, with 9 bases between. CDR1 and CDR2 from the germline V gene are LGHDT and YNNKEL (reference sequence). CDR3 length: 12 residues. For the CDR3, the DNA is TGTGCCAGCAGCCCATTAGCTGATGAGCAGTTCTTC. It translates to CASSPLADEQFF.

This sequence joins TRBV4-1 and TRBJ1-2; D unresolved. Germline CDR1 and CDR2: MGHRA and YSYEKL. This CDR3 is 15 amino acids long. Trimming removed 0 bases from V and 8 bases from J, with 16 bases in between. The CDR3 DNA follows: TGCGCCAGCAGCCAAGAGCCAGTCTCCTCGGGGGGCTACACCTTC. This gives the protein CASSQEPVSSGGYTF.

The chain recombines TRBV6-5 with TRBJ1-4; perhaps TRBD1 as D (5 bases). V lost 2 bases, J lost 3 bases, and 13 bases lay in between. This CDR3 has 16 residues. Germline V gives CDR1 MNHEY, CDR2 SVGAGI. Written as DNA, the CDR3 is TGTGCCAGCAGTTACACGGGACGGGGCGCTAATGAAAAACTGTTTTTT. Protein sequence: CASSYTGRGANEKLFF.

This chain connects TRBV10-3 to TRBJ2-7, with D perhaps TRBD2 (5 bases). Germline CDR1 reads ENHRY; CDR2 reads SYGVKD. V was shortened by 5 bases and J by 0 bases, with 11 bases between the two germline ends. The CDR3 runs 14 residues. Here the CDR3 reads CAISTRADSYEQYF. The CDR3 nucleotides are TGTGCCATCAGTACGAGGGCAGACTCCTACGAGCAGTACTTC.

As DNA, the CDR3 is TGTGCCAGCAGTGAACGGCGGGACTACTCTTACGAGCAGTACTTC. Translating gives CASSERRDYSYEQYF. This chain connects TRBV6-1 to TRBJ2-7; 7 nucleotides align to TRBD2. Losses at the gene ends were 2 bases for V and 4 bases for J; bases not matched to a gene: 8. Germline assignment: CDR1 MNHNS and CDR2 SASEGT. CDR3 length: 15 amino acids.

V usage is TRBV5-4 and J usage is TRBJ2-3, with TRBD2 matching 9 bases. Germline V gives CDR1 SGHNT, CDR2 YYREEE (reference sequence). The length of the CDR3 is 16 residues. J gave up 2 bases and V 3 bases, and 7 bases lay outside the gene matches. CDR3 DNA: TGTGCCAGCAGCTCCTTGACTAGCGGCTTCACAGATACGCAGTATTTT. Translating it yields CASSSLTSGFTDTQYF.

The J gene is TRBJ1-1, the V gene TRBV6-2 or TRBV6-3; 7 bases match TRBD1. The J segment lost 6 bases and the V segment lost 5 bases, leaving 21 bases of the junction unmatched. Germline assignment: CDR1 MNHEY and CDR2 SVGEGT. The CDR3 sequence is 18 residues long. CDR3 DNA: TGTGCCAGCAGTCGTCCGAGACAGGGATTCCCAAGGGTGTCTGAAGCTTTCTTT. Its protein product is CASSRPRQGFPRVSEAFF.

The V and J genes are TRBV5-1 and TRBJ1-1; TRBD1 matches at 10 bases. This CDR3 has 14 amino acids. Germline trimming cut 7 bases from V and 0 bases from J; bases unmatched to any gene: 3. Germline V gene data show CDR1 as SGHRS and CDR2 as YFSETQ. The CDR3 DNA reads as TGCGCCAGCGGGGGGACAGGGGTGAACACTGAAGCTTTCTTT. This encodes CASGGTGVNTEAFF.

This clone was observed a handful of times. This chain uses TRBV19 with TRBJ1-5, with a weak D call TRBD1 (5 bases). V was shortened by 5 bases and J by 2 bases, with 13 bases between the two germline ends. Germline V gene data show CDR1 as LNHDA and CDR2 as SQIVND (reference sequence). This CDR3 is 15 amino acids long. The CDR3 nucleotides read TGTGCCAGTAGTGCTACAGGAACGGGCAATCAGCCCCAGCATTTT. Translating it yields CASSATGTGNQPQHF.

The chain couples TRBV4-1 to TRBJ1-3, with unresolved D. The CDR3 spans 14 residues. Germline V gene data show CDR1 as MGHRA and CDR2 as YSYEKL. The V end lost 1 base, the J end lost 4 bases, and 8 bases lay between the germline ends. CDR3: CASSQGVGGNTIYF. CDR3 in DNA: TGCGCCAGCAGCCAAGGTGTGGGAGGAAACACCATATATTTT.

The chain recombines TRBV21-1 with TRBJ2-3. TRBV21-1 is deemed a pseudogene. The CDR3 is 13 amino acids. This CDR3 reads CASSPAGTDTQYF. In nucleotides, the CDR3 is TGTGCCAGCAGCCCCGCTGGCACAGATACGCAGTATTTT.

The J gene is TRBJ1-4, the V gene TRBV30; D unresolved. Germline lookup yields CDR1 GTSNPN and CDR2 SVGIG (reference sequence). Trimming pared 1 base from V and 0 bases from J, leaving 9 bases between. The CDR3 has 15 amino acids. This chain's CDR3 is CAWSAKGATNEKLFF. CDR3 nucleotide sequence: TGTGCCTGGAGTGCCAAGGGAGCAACTAATGAAAAACTGTTTTTT.

The chain couples TRBV7-9 to TRBJ2-3, with TRBD2 matching over 8 bases. This CDR3 contains 17 residues. CDR1 is SEHNR and CDR2 is FQNEAQ in the germline V gene (reference sequence). The V gene end was trimmed by 0 bases and the J gene end by 1 base; junction bases not matched to a gene: 6. CDR3 nucleotides: TGTGCCAGCAGCTTAGCCGTAACGCGGGAGGGCACAGATACGCAGTATTTT. Protein: CASSLAVTREGTDTQYF. The full variable domain, rest sourced from reference TRBV7-9 and TRBJ2-3, is DTGVSQNPRHKITKRGQNVTFRCDPISEHNRLYWYRQTLGQGPEFLTYFQNEAQLEKSRLLSDRFSAERPKGSFSTLEIQRTEQGDSAMYLCASSLAVTREGTDTQYFGPGTRLTVL.

The chain combines TRBV6-2 or TRBV6-3 with TRBJ1-2; TRBD1 aligns across 8 bases. The CDR3 is made up of 15 amino acids. CDR1 MNHEY and CDR2 SVGEGT come from the germline V gene. V lost 2 bases to trimming and J lost 2 bases; unmatched junction nucleotides: 4. CDR3 sequence (DNA): TGTGCCAGCAGTTACGGGACAGGACTAAACTATGGCTACACCTTC. It specifies CASSYGTGLNYGYTF.

V is TRBV7-9 and J is TRBJ2-3; 8 bases agree with TRBD2. With 1 base clipped from V and 2 bases from J, the junction kept 5 bases outside the gene matches. This CDR3 spans 16 amino acids. Germline V gene lookup returns CDR1 SEHNR and CDR2 FQNEAQ (reference sequence). The CDR3 loop is CASSLEGGRYTDTQYF. The CDR3 DNA reads TGTGCCAGCAGCTTAGAGGGCGGGAGGTACACAGATACGCAGTATTTT.

The V and J genes are TRBV11-3 and TRBJ2-5; tentative D call: TRBD1 (7 bases). The CDR3 runs 15 residues. Germline V gene sequence: CDR1 SGHNT, CDR2 YENEEA. Trimming stripped 5 bases from V and 5 bases from J, with 18 bases between. The CDR3 sequence is CASSPRGGGRETQYF. CDR3 coding DNA: TGTGCCAGCAGCCCCCGCGGAGGGGGCAGGGAGACCCAGTACTTC.

This chain joins TRBV4-1 and TRBJ2-7, with D perhaps matching TRBD2 (7 bases). V gave up 1 base and J gave up 2 bases, with 12 bases separating them. This CDR3 spans 15 amino acids. Germline loops: CDR1 MGHRA, CDR2 YSYEKL. CDR3 coding DNA: TGCGCCAGCAGCCAAGGTCAAGGGGGGGCCTACGAGCAGTACTTC. It translates to CASSQGQGGAYEQYF.

The V call is TRBV7-3, the J call TRBJ2-3; D possibly uses TRBD1 or TRBD2 (5 bases each). This CDR3 comprises 14 residues. Per germline, CDR1 SGHTA and CDR2 FQGTGA. V shed 5 bases and J shed 4 bases, with 13 bases lying between them. The chain's CDR3 is CASSLRDGADTQYF. The CDR3 coding sequence is TGTGCCAGCAGCCTTAGGGACGGGGCAGATACGCAGTATTTT.

The rearrangement joins TRBV10-3 to TRBJ2-1, with D uncertain. The CDR3 is made up of 12 amino acids. Trimming took 8 bases from V and 8 from J, leaving 13 bases between them. Germline CDR1 is ENHRY and CDR2 is SYGVKD. CDR3 sequence (DNA): TGTGCCATCGGGTCTTCGGGCGATGAGCAGTTCTTC. Translating it yields CAIGSSGDEQFF.

V gene TRBV11-2 combines with J gene TRBJ2-1; D ambiguous. V shed 7 bases and J shed 0 bases, with 13 bases lying between them. CDR3 length equals 15 residues. Per germline, CDR1 SGHAT and CDR2 FQNNGV. The CDR3 is CASKKSASSYNEQFF. In nucleotides, the CDR3 is TGTGCCAGCAAGAAAAGCGCGAGCTCCTACAATGAGCAGTTCTTC.

This clone was found many times. The rearrangement links TRBV10-3 to TRBJ2-7; D might be TRBD1 (6 bases). Trimming shortened V by 6 bases and J by 1 base, and 13 bases separated the two germline ends. The CDR3 contains 14 residues. In germline, CDR1 is ENHRY, CDR2 SYGVKD. CDR3 nucleotide sequence: TGTGCCATCAGGGACCAAGGGGGATCCTACGAGCAGTACTTC. It yields the protein CAIRDQGGSYEQYF.

This chain links TRBV7-3 with TRBJ2-5; a weak D match, TRBD2 (5 bases). The CDR3 is 13 amino acids. V lost 6 bases and J 4 bases, leaving 12 bases between the germline ends. Looked up from germline, CDR1 is SGHTA and CDR2 is FQGTGA. CDR3 sequence reads: CASSPSRLETQYF. CDR3 nucleotide sequence: TGTGCCAGCAGTCCTAGCCGTTTAGAGACCCAGTACTTC.

The CDR3 protein is CASSLAGTPLGYTF. In DNA, the CDR3 is TGTGCCAGCAGCTTAGCCGGGACACCCTTGGGCTACACCTTC. The chain carries TRBV11-2 and TRBJ1-2; D possibly corresponds to TRBD1 (6 bases). Trimming shortened V by 1 base and J by 8 bases, and 14 bases separated the two germline ends. This CDR3 has 14 residues. Germline loops: CDR1 SGHAT, CDR2 FQNNGV.

This chain links TRBV12-5 with TRBJ1-1; D call uncertain. The CDR3 is made up of 14 amino acids. V shed 2 bases and J shed 5 bases, with 12 bases lying between them. The germline gives CDR1 LGHNT, CDR2 FRNRAP. CDR3 sequence: CASGLSGWATEAFF. The CDR3 coding sequence is TGTGCTAGTGGTTTGAGCGGATGGGCGACTGAAGCTTTCTTT.

CDR3 loop: CASSTGTYNSPLHF. The CDR3 region has the DNA TGTGCCAGTAGCACCGGGACGTATAATTCACCCCTCCACTTT. The chain carries TRBV19 and TRBJ1-6; a possible D gene is TRBD1 (5 bases). The CDR3 consists of 14 residues. From germline, CDR1 is LNHDA and CDR2 SQIVND (reference sequence). Trimming took off 6 bases at V and 4 bases at J, with 10 bases between the two ends.

This clone appeared a few times. The rearrangement uses TRBV5-1 and TRBJ2-3; possibly TRBD2 for D (6 bases). Trimming removed 1 base at V and 1 base at J, with 13 bases between. This CDR3 region has 16 residues. From germline, CDR1 is SGHRS and CDR2 YFSETQ. The CDR3 protein is CASSLSWRRGTDTQYF. CDR3 DNA: TGCGCCAGCAGCTTGAGTTGGCGGAGGGGCACAGATACGCAGTATTTT.

This clone came up once. The genes are TRBV9 and TRBJ1-1; the match to TRBD1 covers 8 bases. Germline CDR1 reads SGDLS; CDR2 reads YYNGEE. Trimming removed 3 bases from V and 4 bases from J; junction bases left unmatched: 8. The CDR3 has 15 amino acids. The CDR3 protein is CASSALPGQVTEAFF. CDR3 coding DNA: TGTGCCAGCAGCGCTCTCCCGGGACAGGTCACTGAAGCTTTCTTT.

The rearrangement uses TRBV12-3 or TRBV12-4 and TRBJ2-5; D unclear. V was cut by 6 bases and J by 3 bases, with 11 bases left in between. The CDR3 length is 13 residues. CDR3 nucleotides: TGTGCCAGCAGCCCTAGGGTAGAAGAGACCCAGTACTTC. Protein sequence: CASSPRVEETQYF.

This chain connects TRBV7-8 to TRBJ1-4; D is undetermined. Germline loops: CDR1 SGHVS, CDR2 FQNEAQ. This CDR3 spans 16 amino acids. V was trimmed by 5 bases and J by 3 bases, leaving 16 bases between them. CDR3 nucleotide sequence: TGTGCCAGCAGCGCCAAGAGATTGCAATCTAATGAAAAACTGTTTTTT. As protein: CASSAKRLQSNEKLFF.

The V call is TRBV7-9, the J call TRBJ1-1; D is perhaps TRBD1 (5 bases). Deletions cut 3 bases from V and 9 bases from J, with 11 bases between. CDR3 size: 12 residues. Germline-derived CDR1 and CDR2 are SEHNR and FQNEAQ (reference sequence). Here the CDR3 reads CASSFWGTQAFF. DNA of the CDR3: TGTGCCAGCAGCTTTTGGGGGACTCAAGCTTTCTTT. Full variable domain (outside the CDR3, taken from reference TRBV7-9 and TRBJ1-1): DTGVSQNPRHKITKRGQNVTFRCDPISEHNRLYWYRQTLGQGPEFLTYFQNEAQLEKSRLLSDRFSAERPKGSFSTLEIQRTEQGDSAMYLCASSFWGTQAFFGQGTRLTVV.

The V gene is TRBV5-1, the J gene TRBJ1-2; TRBD1 aligns across 7 bases. Germline lookup yields CDR1 SGHRS and CDR2 YFSETQ. The V gene end was trimmed by 7 bases and the J gene end by 4 bases; junction bases not matched to a gene: 13. The CDR3 contains 15 residues. The CDR3 DNA sequence: TGCGCCAGCTGGGCGGCAGGGGGGACGAGCTATGGCTACACCTTC. This codes for CASWAAGGTSYGYTF.